Sequencing of this T cell receptor (beta chain) was carried out in a study of CD8 T cells in Susac syndrome (dated by TCRdb to between 2018 and 2021). Looking at the study overall: The study used repertoire sequencing to test whether antigen drove CD8+ T cell activation and differentiation in Susac syndrome. The study compared CD8+ T cell repertoire clonality among over 9 healthy donors, roughly 14 Susac syndrome patients and approximately 16 multiple sclerosis patients.

High-throughput TCR beta sequencing profiled peripheral blood CD8+ and CD4+ T cells from healthy donors, Susac syndrome patients and multiple sclerosis patients. The healthy donors served as controls matched for age and sex. Bulk CD8+ and CD4+ T cells were purified magnetically by negative isolation, whereas CD8+ TEMRA cells were enriched by FACS. Blood was collected in EDTA tubes and processed within 24 hours, with PBMCs isolated through density gradient centrifugation. PBMCs intended for TCR sequencing were cryopreserved in liquid nitrogen and thawed later in a water bath at 37 degrees C. Purity of sorted or isolated CD4+, CD8+ and CD8+ TEMRA cells was at least 90%. On this clonotype itself: Its antigen specificity is not known. No per-base quality is available; no much larger clone lies one base away.

RNA was extracted with the RNeasy kit and roughly 0.5 to 1 ug was reverse transcribed using random hexamers. TCR beta CDR3 regions were amplified with the immunoSEQ multiplex PCR assay covering 54 Vbeta and 13 Jbeta segments. PCR amplification bias was corrected using a synthetic template baseline for primer optimization and computational correction. In the original analysis: Only productive sequences were kept, with reads annotated to V, D and J genes according to IMGT and analyzed in immunoSEQ Analyzer. To calculate clonality, Shannon entropy was normalized by log2 of the number of productive unique sequences and then subtracted from one. For each patient and control, public and private clones were evaluated among the 100 most prevalent clones. Clones were defined as Susac-specific when absent from the healthy and MS cohorts, from about 1,100 published viral clones and from other ImmuneACCESS disease sequences. TCRdb trimmed the raw reads at Q25, called clones with MiXCR and kept productive beta chains. For every CDR3 protein sequence, its rows merge into one entry that carries the most common genes and DNA. TCRdb's processing, not the authors', yielded these V and J calls. The table for this sample lists about 90,000 distinct CDR3 sequences; approximately 92% of them were counted only once. Jointly, the top ten make up around 0.3% of the sample.

Germline trimming amounts to 8 bases on V and 3 bases on J, with 4 as the count of junction bases outside the gene matches. The CDR3 holds 13 amino acids from the cysteine to the phenylalanine. Of the read, only the CDR3 DNA is kept; its 39 bases are in frame from base 1. CDR1 and CDR2 are drawn from the germline V gene (reference sequence): MNHEY, SMNVEV. On the study overall, not on this receptor specifically: The number of individuals in the TCR sequencing and HLA analysis was acknowledged as relatively small.

The TCR was taken from a human donor in good health. The chain uses TRBV27 and TRBJ2-7; a stretch of 10 junction bases matches TRBD1. Sequenced input: CD8+ T cells from PBMCs. In nucleotide form, the sequence is TGTGCCAGCTGGGACAGGGGTTACTACGAGCAGTACTTC. It encodes CASWDRGYYEQYF.